This record concerns one TCR beta chain sequence. Its matching antigen is unknown. The data originate from a study of long-term antiretroviral therapy in people with HIV. Findings and limits, study-wide: Documentation of ART adherence, viral resistance or therapy changes was absent. Once patients were on ART, diversity went higher but still fell short of transplant donor controls. Controls exceeded HIV repertoires in CDR3 length range. Whichever time point was examined, clones expanded before ART dominated the repertoire.

Germline values: CDR1 MDHEN, CDR2 SYDVKM. J lost 5 bases, V lost 5 bases, and 5 bases had no gene match. The CDR3 has 14 amino acids. Investigators performed immunoSEQ version v3.0 at survey level. Libraries were prepared by immunoSEQ multiplex PCR; TCRdb keeps only in-frame clonotypes and omits some of them. The sample holds 30,000 or so clones, over 75% seen once. The source of this sequence is a man in his forties with HIV. The sample consisted of unsorted PBMCs, taken 3 years after starting antiretroviral therapy. The V and J genes are TRBV28 and TRBJ1-3, with 8 bases matching TRBD1. The CDR3: CASSPQGARNTIYF. CDR3 sequence (DNA): TGTGCCAGCAGTCCCCAGGGGGCTAGAAACACCATATATTTT.